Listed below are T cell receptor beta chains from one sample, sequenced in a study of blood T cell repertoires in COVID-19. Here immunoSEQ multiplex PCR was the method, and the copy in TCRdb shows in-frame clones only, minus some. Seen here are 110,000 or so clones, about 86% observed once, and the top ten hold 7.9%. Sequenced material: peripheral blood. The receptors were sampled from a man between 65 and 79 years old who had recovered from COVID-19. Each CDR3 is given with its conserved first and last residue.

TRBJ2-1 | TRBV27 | CASSFRALRGGGVYHNEQFF
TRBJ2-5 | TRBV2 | CASSEAGPPYF
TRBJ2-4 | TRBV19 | CASSVFQGMAKNIQYF
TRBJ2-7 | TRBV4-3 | CASSLRGGEQYF
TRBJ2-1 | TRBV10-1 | CASSDPQGKTQFF
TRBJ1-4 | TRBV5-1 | CASSRTGNDEKLFF
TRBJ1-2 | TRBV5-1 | CASSSTGDYGYTF
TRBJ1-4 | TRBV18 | CASSRAGGEKLFF
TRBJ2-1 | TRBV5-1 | CASSTIGGNEQFF
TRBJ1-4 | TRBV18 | CASSSTRDREVEKLFF
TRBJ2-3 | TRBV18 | CASSPPGLAGTDTQYF
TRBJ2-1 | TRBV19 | CASSIASSGATPNEQFF